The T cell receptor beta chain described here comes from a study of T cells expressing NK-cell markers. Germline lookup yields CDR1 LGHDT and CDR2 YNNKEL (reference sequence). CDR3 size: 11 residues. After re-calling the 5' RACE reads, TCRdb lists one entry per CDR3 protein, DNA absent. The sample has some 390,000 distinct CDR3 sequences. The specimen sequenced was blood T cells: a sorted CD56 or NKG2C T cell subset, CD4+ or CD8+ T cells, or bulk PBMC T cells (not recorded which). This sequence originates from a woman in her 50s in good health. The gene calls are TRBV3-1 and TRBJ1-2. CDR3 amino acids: CASSQEGGYTF.